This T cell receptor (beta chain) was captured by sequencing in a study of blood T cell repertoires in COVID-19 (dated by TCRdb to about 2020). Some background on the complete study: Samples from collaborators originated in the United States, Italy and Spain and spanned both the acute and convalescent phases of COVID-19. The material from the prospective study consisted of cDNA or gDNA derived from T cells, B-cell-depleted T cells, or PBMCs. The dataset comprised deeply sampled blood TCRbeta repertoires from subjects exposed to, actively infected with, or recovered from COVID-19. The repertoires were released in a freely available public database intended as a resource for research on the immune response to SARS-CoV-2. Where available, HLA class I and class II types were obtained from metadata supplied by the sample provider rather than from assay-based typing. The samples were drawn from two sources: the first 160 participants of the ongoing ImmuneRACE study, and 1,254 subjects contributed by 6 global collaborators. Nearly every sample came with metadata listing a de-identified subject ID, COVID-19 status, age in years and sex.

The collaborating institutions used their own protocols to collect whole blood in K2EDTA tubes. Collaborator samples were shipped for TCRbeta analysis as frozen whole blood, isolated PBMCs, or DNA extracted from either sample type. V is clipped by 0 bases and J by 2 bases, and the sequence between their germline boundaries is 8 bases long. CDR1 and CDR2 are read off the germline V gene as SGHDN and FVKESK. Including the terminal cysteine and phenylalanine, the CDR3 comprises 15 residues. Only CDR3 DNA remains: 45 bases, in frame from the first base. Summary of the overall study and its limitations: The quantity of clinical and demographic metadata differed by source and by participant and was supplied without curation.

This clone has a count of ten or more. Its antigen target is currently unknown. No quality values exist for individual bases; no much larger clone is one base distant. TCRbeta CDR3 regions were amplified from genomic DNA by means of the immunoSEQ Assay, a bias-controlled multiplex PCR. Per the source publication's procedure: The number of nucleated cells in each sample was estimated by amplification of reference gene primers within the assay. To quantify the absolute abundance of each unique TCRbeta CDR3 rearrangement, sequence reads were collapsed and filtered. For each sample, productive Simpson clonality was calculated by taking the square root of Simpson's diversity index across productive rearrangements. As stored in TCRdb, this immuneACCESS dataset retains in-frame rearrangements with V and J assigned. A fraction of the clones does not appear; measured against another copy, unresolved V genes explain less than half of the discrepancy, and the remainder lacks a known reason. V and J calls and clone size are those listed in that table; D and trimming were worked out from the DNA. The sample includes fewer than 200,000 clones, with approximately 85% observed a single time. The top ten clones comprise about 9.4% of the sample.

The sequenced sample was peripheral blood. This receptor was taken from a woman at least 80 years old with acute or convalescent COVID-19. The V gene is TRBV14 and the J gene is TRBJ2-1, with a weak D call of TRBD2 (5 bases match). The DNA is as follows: TGTGCCAGCAGCCAAGAAGTGGGAGCCTACAATGAGCAGTTCTTC. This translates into CASSQEVGAYNEQFF. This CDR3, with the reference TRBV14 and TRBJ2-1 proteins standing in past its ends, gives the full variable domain EAGVTQFPSHSVIEKGQTVTLRCDPISGHDNLYWYRRVMGKEIKFLLHFVKESKQDESGMPNNRFLAERTGGTYSTLKVQPAELEDSGVYFCASSQEVGAYNEQFFGPGTRLTVL.